This TCR beta chain was obtained from a study of T-cell reconstitution after alpha-beta-depleted transplantation in children. Germline lookup yields CDR1 DFQATT and CDR2 SNEGSKA (reference sequence). This CDR3 has 14 residues. The V gene end was trimmed by 5 bases and the J gene end by 4 bases; junction bases not matched to a gene: 11. As for this clonotype: Its antigen is not known.

For TCRbeta, the library was prepared with unique molecular identifiers. TCRdb independently ran MiXCR on the PCR reads; one entry per CDR3 protein. The sample holds a few hundred thousand distinct CDR3 sequences, around two fifths seen once. Findings and caveats of the study: The authors attributed T-cell counts and diversity one year after transplant mostly to newly produced T cells. The study reportedly traced alpha-beta T cells about two months after transplant to several hundred expanded graft clones. Where some patients showed high TCRbeta diversity at day 60, it came from recipient T cells and thymic progenitors that had survived.

V is TRBV20-1 and J is TRBJ2-7; TRBD2 matches 7 bases. This receptor was obtained from a girl aged 2 to 9 with aplastic anemia, due to receive a stem cell transplant. The sequencing here drew on PBMCs, taken before TCRalphabeta/CD19-depleted stem cell transplant. The CDR3: CSAGGGGPSYEQYF. CDR3 in DNA: TGCAGTGCTGGGGGGGGAGGGCCCTCGTACGAGCAGTACTTC.